The 4 T cell receptor beta chains given below trace back to one sample, sequenced in a study of T-cell memory formation after mild COVID-19 (dated by TCRdb to the early 2020s). Library generation was performed with 5' RACE. The data were produced on an Illumina NovaSeq 6000. Clones were called with MiXCR by TCRdb after fastp trimmed the public reads at Q25, and only in-frame beta chains were retained. For every CDR3 protein sequence, its rows merge into one entry that carries the most common genes and DNA. Present in this sample are about half a million distinct CDR3 sequences, 18% of which were seen just once. The ten most abundant clones make up around an eighth of the sample. The specimen was PBMCs or a T cell subset sorted from them (not recorded which). The origin of the receptors is an adult woman who had mild COVID-19 (a few samples of this study predate the infection). The sample titles of this study are shuffled in the database, so cell type and time point are left out; the donor was told from shared clones.

As DNA, the CDR3 is TGCGCCAGCAGCTTGGTTCAGGGTGGCCTTAGGGGCTACACCTTC. Translated, it gives CASSLVQGGLRGYTF. This rearrangement joins TRBV5-1 to TRBJ1-2, with D perhaps matching TRBD1 (5 bases). Germline loops: CDR1 SGHRS, CDR2 YFSETQ. V dropped 0 bases and J dropped 8 bases, with 17 bases sitting between them. The CDR3 length is 15 residues. The variable domain in full, completed from reference TRBV5-1 and TRBJ1-2, reads KAGVTQTPRYLIKTRGQQVTLSCSPISGHRSVSWYQQTPGQGLQFLFEYFSETQRNKGNFPGRFSGRQFSNSRSEMNVSTLELGDSALYLCASSLVQGGLRGYTFGSGTRLTVV.

This chain uses TRBV20-1 with TRBJ1-1, with D tentatively TRBD1 (5 bases). CDR3 length equals 14 residues. V gave up 4 bases and J gave up 0 bases, with 12 bases separating them. CDR1 and CDR2 (germline): DFQATT, SNEGSKA (reference sequence). The CDR3, as DNA: TGCAGTGCTAAGATAGGGGATATGAACACTGAAGCTTTCTTT. Its translation: CSAKIGDMNTEAFF.

This chain joins TRBV12-5 and TRBJ2-1, with 11 nucleotides matching TRBD1. Trimming at V came to 8 bases and at J to 7 bases, leaving 10 bases not matched to a gene. CDR1 and CDR2 from the germline V gene are LGHNT and FRNRAP. The CDR3 loop spans 15 amino acids. This chain's CDR3 is CASRDFGTGGNEQFF. The CDR3 DNA is TGTGCTAGTAGGGATTTCGGGACAGGGGGTAATGAGCAGTTCTTC.

The chain links TRBV19 to TRBJ1-5; tentative D call: TRBD1 (5 bases). There are 15 residues in the CDR3. V lost 11 bases to trimming and J lost 0 bases, with 17 bases between them. Germline V gene sequence: CDR1 LNHDA, CDR2 SQIVND (reference sequence). The DNA of the CDR3 is TGTGCCTCTGGGGGGTCTCGGTATAGCAATCAGCCCCAGCATTTT. This translates into CASGGSRYSNQPQHF.